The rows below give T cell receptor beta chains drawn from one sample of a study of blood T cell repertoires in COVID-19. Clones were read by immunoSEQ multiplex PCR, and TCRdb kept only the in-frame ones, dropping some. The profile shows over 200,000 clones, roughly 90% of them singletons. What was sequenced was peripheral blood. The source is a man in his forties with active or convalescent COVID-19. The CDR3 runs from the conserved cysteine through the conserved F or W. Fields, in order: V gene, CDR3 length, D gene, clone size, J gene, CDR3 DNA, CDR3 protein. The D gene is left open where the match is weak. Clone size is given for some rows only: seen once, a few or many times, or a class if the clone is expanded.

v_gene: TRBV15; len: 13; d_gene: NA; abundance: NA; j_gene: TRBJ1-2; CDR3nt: TGTGCCACCAGCAGCCTGACGGGGGGTGGCTACACCTTC; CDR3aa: CATSSLTGGGYTF
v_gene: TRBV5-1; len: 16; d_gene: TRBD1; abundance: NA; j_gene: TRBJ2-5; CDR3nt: TGCGCCAGCAGCCGCTCCGGGACAGGGGGCCAAGAGACCCAGTACTTC; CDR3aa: CASSRSGTGGQETQYF
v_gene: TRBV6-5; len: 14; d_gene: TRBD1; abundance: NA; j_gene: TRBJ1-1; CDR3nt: TGTGCCAGCACCGCCGGGACAGGGGGCACTGAAGCTTTCTTT; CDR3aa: CASTAGTGGTEAFF
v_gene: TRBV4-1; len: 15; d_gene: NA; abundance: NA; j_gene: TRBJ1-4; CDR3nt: TGCGCCAGCAGCCAAGTGAAGCGGGGACGGGAAAAACTGTTTTTT; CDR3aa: CASSQVKRGREKLFF
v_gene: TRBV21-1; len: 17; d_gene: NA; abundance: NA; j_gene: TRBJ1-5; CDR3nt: TGTGCCAGCAGCAATCTTCAAACCGGACAGCTCAATCAGCCCCAGCATTTT; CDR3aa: CASSNLQTGQLNQPQHF
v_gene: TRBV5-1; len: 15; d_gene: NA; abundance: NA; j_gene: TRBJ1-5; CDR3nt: TGCGCCAGCAGCTTGGAGGGGCAGGGTTATCAGCCCCAGCATTTT; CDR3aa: CASSLEGQGYQPQHF
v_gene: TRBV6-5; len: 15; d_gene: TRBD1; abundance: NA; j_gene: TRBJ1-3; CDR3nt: TGTGCCAGCAGCCGGGACAGGGGGCTTGGAAACACCATATATTTT; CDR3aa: CASSRDRGLGNTIYF
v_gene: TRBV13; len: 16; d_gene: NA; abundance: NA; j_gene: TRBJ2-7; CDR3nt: TGTGCCAGCAGCTTACAACGGGGTAGGAGCTCCTACGAGCAGTACTTC; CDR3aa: CASSLQRGRSSYEQYF
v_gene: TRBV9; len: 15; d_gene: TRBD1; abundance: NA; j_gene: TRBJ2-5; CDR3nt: TGTGCCAGCAGCGTAGTTGGAGACAGGGAGGAGACCCAGTACTTC; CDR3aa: CASSVVGDREETQYF
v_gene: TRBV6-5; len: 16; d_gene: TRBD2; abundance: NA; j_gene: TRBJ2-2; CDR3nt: TGTGCCAGCAGTTCCCGGACTAGCGGGACGGCCGGGGAGCTGTTTTTT; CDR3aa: CASSSRTSGTAGELFF
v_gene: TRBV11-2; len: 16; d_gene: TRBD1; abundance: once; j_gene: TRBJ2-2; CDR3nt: TGTGCCAGCAGCTCGCGGACAGGGGGCTTCACCGGGGAGCTGTTTTTT; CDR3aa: CASSSRTGGFTGELFF
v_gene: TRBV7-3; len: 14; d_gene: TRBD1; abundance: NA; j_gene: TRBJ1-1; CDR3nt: TGTGCCAGCAGCGAAGGGACAGGGTCCCTTGAAGCTTTCTTT; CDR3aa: CASSEGTGSLEAFF
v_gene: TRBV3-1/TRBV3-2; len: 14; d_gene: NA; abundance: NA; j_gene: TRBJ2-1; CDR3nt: TGTGCCAGCAGTGTAGCGGAAGGGGGCGATGAGCAGTTCTTC; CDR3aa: CASSVAEGGDEQFF
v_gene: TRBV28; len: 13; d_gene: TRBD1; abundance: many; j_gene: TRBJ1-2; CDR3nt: TGTGCCAGTGAACAGGGGGATAACTATGGCTACACCTTC; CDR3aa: CASEQGDNYGYTF
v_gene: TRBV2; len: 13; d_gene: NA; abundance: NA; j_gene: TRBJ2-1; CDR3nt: TGTGCCAGCAGTGACGGCAGGGGAGATGAGCAGTTCTTC; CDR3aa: CASSDGRGDEQFF
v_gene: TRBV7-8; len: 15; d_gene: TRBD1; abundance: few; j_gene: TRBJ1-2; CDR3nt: TGTGCCAGCAGCTTAGTCGGACAGGGTATCTATGGCTACACCTTC; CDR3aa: CASSLVGQGIYGYTF
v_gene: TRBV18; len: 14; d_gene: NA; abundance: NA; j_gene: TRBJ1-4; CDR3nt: TGTGCCAGCTCAGTGGGACTCTCTAATGAAAAACTGTTTTTT; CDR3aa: CASSVGLSNEKLFF
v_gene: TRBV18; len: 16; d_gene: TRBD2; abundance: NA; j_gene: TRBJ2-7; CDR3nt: TGTGCCAGCTCACCCCCAGGGACTAGCGGTACCTACGAGCAGTACTTC; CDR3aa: CASSPPGTSGTYEQYF
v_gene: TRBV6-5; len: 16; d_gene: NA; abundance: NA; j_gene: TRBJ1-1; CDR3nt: TGTGCCAGCAGTTACTCGATATCTCCGGGGAACACTGAAGCTTTCTTT; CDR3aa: CASSYSISPGNTEAFF
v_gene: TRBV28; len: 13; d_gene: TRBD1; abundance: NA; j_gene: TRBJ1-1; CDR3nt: TGTGCCAGCAGTCTACAGGGGGCAACTGAAGCTTTCTTT; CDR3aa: CASSLQGATEAFF
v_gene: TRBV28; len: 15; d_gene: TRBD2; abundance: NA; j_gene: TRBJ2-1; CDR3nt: TGTGCCAGCAGTCCACAAGGGGAGGGGTACAATGAGCAGTTCTTC; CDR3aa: CASSPQGEGYNEQFF
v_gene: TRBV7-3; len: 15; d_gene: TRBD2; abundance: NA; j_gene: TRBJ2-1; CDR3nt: TGTGCCAGCAGCTGGCTAGCGGGAGTTTTTGATGAGCAGTTCTTC; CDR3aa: CASSWLAGVFDEQFF
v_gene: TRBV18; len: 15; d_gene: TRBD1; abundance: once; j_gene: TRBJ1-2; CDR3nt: TGTGCCAGCTCACCACCGCTGGGGACAGGGAATGGCTACACCTTC; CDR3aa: CASSPPLGTGNGYTF
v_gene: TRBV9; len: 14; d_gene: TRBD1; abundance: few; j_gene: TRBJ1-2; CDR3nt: TGTGCCAGCAGCGGGGACAGGGTGTCAGGCGGCTACACCTTC; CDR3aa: CASSGDRVSGGYTF
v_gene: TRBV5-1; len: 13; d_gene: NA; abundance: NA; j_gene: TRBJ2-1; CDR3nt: TGCGCCAGCAGCTCTCCCCTTTACAATGAGCAGTTCTTC; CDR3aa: CASSSPLYNEQFF
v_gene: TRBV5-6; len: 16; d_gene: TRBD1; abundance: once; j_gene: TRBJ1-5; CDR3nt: TGTGCCAGCAGCGATTCGACAGGGTTAAGCAATCAGCCCCAGCATTTT; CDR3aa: CASSDSTGLSNQPQHF
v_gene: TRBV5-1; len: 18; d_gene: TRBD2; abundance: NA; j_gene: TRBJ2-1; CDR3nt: TGCGCCAGCAGCTTGGAGCGAGCGGGAGGCCTCTCCTACAATGAGCAGTTCTTC; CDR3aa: CASSLERAGGLSYNEQFF
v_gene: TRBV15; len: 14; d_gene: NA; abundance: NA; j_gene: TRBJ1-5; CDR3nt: TGTGCCACCAGCAGAGACAGGGCCAATCAGCCCCAGCATTTT; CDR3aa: CATSRDRANQPQHF
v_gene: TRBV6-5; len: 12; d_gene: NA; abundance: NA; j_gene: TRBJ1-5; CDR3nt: TGTGCCAGCAGTAGGGACTACCAGCCCCAGCATTTT; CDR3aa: CASSRDYQPQHF
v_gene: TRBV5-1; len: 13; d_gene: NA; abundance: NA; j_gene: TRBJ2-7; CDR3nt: TGCGCCAGCAGCTTGGAGGGGGCCTACGAGCAGTACTTC; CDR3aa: CASSLEGAYEQYF
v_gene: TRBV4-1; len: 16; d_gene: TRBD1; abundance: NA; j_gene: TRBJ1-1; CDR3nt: TGCGCCAGCAGCCGGAAACCTTACGGGACAGCCCAAGGCACTTTCTTT; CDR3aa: CASSRKPYGTAQGTFF
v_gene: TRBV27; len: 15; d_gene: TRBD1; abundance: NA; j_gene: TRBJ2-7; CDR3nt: TGTGCCAGCAGTTTAACAGGGGAGTTAGGGTACGAGCAGTACTTC; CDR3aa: CASSLTGELGYEQYF
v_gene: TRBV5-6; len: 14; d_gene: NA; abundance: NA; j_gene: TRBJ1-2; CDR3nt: TGTGCCAGCAGCTTCGTCGACAGGAACTATGGCTACACCTTC; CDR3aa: CASSFVDRNYGYTF
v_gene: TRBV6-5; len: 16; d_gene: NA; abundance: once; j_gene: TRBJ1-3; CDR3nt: TGTGCCAGCAGTTACTTCATGGAGAGCTCTGGAAACACCATATATTTT; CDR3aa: CASSYFMESSGNTIYF
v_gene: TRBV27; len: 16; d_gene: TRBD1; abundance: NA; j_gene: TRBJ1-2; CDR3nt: TGTGCCAGCAGTTCCTTCGACAGGGGGGATAACTATGGCTACACCTTC; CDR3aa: CASSSFDRGDNYGYTF
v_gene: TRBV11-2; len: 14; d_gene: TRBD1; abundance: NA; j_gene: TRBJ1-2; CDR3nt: TGTGCCAGCAGCTTTTCCGGGACAGGGGATGGCTACACCTTC; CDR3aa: CASSFSGTGDGYTF
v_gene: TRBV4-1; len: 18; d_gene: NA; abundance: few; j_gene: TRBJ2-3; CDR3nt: TGCGCCAGCAGCCAAGATATGGGTCGTGCGGCGACCCACGATACGCAGTATTTT; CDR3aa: CASSQDMGRAATHDTQYF
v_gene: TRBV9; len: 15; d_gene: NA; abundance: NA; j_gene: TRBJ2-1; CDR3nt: TGTGCCAGCAGCGCCCTTCCGGACAGCCACAATGAGCAGTTCTTC; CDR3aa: CASSALPDSHNEQFF
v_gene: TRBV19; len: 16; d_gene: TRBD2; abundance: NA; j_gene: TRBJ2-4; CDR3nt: TGTGCCAGTAGGTCATCTAGCGGGGGGGCCAAAAACATTCAGTACTTC; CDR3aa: CASRSSSGGAKNIQYF
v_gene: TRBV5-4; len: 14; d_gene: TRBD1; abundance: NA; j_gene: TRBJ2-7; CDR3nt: TGTGCCAGCAGCCCAAGACAGGGGTTATACGAGCAGTACTTC; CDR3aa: CASSPRQGLYEQYF
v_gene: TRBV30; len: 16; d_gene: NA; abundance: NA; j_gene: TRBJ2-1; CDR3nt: TGTGCCTGGAGTGTATATTTGGGGAGCTCCTACAATGAGCAGTTCTTC; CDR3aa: CAWSVYLGSSYNEQFF